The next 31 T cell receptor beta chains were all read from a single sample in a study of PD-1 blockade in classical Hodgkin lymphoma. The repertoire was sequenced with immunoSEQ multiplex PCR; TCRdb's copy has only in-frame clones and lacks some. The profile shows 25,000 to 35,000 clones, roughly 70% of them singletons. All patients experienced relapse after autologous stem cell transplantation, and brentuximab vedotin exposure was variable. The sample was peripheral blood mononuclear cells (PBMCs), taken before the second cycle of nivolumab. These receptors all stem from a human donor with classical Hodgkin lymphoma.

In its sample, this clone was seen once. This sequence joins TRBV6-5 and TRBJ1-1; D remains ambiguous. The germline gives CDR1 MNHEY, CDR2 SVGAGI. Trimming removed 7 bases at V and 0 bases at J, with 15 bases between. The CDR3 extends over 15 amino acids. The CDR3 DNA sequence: TGTGCCAGCACCCAAACTTCCGGGATGAACACTGAAGCTTTCTTT. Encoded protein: CASTQTSGMNTEAFF.

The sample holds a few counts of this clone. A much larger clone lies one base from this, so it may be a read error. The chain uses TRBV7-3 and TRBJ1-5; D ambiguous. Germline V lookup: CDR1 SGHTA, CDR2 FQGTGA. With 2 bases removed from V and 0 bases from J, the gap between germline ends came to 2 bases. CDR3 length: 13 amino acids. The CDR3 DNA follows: TGTGCCAGCAGCTTAGATAGCAATCAGCCCCAGCATTTT. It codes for CASSLDSNQPQHF.

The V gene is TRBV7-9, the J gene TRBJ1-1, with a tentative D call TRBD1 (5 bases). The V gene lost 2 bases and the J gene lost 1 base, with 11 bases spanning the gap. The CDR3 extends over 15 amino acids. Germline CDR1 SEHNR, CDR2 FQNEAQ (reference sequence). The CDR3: CASSLLGQQNTEAFF. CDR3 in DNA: TGTGCCAGCAGCTTACTGGGGCAGCAGAACACTGAAGCTTTCTTT.

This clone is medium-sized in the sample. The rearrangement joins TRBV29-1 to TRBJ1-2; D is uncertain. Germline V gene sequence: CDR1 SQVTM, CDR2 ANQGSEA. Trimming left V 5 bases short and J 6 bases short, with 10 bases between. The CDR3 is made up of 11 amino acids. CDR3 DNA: TGCAGCGTTTATGGACCTCATGGCTACACCTTC. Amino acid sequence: CSVYGPHGYTF.

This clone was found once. CDR3 in DNA: TGCGCCAGCAGCCCCATGGACGAGGCTAATGAAAAACTGTTTTTT. Translation: CASSPMDEANEKLFF. This chain uses TRBV5-1 with TRBJ1-4; D gene ambiguous. Germline assignment: CDR1 SGHRS and CDR2 YFSETQ. The V and J ends lost 4 bases and 3 bases respectively, with 13 bases between them. The CDR3 spans 15 residues.

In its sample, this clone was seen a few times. In DNA form, the CDR3 reads TGTGCCAGCAGCTTCCCGGACAGGGGGGCTGAAGCTTTCTTT. Its translation is CASSFPDRGAEAFF. This chain connects TRBV7-9 to TRBJ1-1, with 10 bases that match TRBD1. V trimming: 3 bases; J trimming: 6 bases; junction bases outside the gene matches: 4. Germline V gene data show CDR1 as SEHNR and CDR2 as FQNEAQ (reference sequence). The CDR3 runs to 14 residues. Supplemented by reference TRBV7-9 and TRBJ1-1, the full variable domain reads DTGVSQNPRHKITKRGQNVTFRCDPISEHNRLYWYRQTLGQGPEFLTYFQNEAQLEKSRLLSDRFSAERPKGSFSTLEIQRTEQGDSAMYLCASSFPDRGAEAFFGQGTRLTVV.

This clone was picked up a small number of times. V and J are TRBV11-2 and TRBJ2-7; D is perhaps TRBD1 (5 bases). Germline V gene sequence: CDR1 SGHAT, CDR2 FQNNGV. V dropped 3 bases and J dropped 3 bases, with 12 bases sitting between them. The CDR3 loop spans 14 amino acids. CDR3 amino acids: CASSLGPDSYEQYF. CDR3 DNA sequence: TGTGCCAGCAGCTTGGGGCCAGACAGCTACGAGCAGTACTTC.

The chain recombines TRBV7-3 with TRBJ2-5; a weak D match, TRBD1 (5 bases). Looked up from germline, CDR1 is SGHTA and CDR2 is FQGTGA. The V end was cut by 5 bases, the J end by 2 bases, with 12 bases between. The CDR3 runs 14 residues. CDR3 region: CASSEDQGQETQYF. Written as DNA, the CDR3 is TGTGCCAGCAGCGAAGATCAGGGTCAAGAGACCCAGTACTTC.

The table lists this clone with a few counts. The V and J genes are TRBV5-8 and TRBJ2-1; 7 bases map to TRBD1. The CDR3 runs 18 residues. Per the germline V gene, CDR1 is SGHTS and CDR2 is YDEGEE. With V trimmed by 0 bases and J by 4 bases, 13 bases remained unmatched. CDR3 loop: CASSLVTGVTPSYNEQFF. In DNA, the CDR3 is TGTGCCAGCAGCTTGGTCACAGGGGTGACACCGAGTTACAATGAGCAGTTCTTC.

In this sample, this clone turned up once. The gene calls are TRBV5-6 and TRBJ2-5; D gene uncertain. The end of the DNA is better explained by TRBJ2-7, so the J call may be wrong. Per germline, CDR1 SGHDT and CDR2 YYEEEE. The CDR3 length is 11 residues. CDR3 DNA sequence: TGTGCCAGCAGCTCTTCCTACGAGCAGTACTTC. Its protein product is CASSSSYEQYF.

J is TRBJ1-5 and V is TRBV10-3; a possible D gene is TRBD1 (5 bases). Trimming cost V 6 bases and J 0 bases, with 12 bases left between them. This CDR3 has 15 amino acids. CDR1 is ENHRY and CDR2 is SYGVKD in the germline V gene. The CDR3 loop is CAISDPTDSNQPQHF. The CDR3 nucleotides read TGTGCCATCAGCGACCCGACAGATAGCAATCAGCCCCAGCATTTT.

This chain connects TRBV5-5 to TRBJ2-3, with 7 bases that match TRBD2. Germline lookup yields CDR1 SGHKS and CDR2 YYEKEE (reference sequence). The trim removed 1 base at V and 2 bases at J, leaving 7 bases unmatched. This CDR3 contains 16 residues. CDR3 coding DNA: TGTGCCAGCAGCTTGTTGGAAACTAGCGTCACAGATACGCAGTATTTT. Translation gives CASSLLETSVTDTQYF.

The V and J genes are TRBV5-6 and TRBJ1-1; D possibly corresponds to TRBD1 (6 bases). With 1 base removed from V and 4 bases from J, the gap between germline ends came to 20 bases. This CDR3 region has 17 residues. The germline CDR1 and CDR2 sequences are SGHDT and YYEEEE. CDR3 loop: CASSLSVGRGGFTEAFF. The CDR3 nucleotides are TGTGCCAGCAGCTTGTCTGTTGGCAGGGGAGGATTCACTGAAGCTTTCTTT.

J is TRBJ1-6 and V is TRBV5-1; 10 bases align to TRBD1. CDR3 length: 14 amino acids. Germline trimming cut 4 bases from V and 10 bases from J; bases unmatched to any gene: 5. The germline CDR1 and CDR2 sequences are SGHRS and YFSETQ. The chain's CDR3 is CASSLGTGDSPLHF. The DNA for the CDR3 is TGCGCCAGCAGCCTCGGGACAGGGGACTCACCCCTCCACTTT.

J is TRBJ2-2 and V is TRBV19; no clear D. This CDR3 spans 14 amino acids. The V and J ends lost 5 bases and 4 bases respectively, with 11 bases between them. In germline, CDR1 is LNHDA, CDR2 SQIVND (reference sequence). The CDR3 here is CASSVGGSTGELFF. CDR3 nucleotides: TGTGCCAGTAGTGTCGGTGGTAGCACCGGGGAGCTGTTTTTT.

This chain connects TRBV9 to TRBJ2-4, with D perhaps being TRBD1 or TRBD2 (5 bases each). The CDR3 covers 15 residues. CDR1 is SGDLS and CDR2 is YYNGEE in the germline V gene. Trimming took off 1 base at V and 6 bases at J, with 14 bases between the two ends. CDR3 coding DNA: TGTGCCAGCAGCGTATACGGGGAAGGGGTAAACATTCAGTACTTC. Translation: CASSVYGEGVNIQYF. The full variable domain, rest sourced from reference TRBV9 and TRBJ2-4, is DSGVTQTPKHLITATGQRVTLRCSPRSGDLSVYWYQQSLDQGLQFLIQYYNGEERAKGNILERFSAQQFPDLHSELNLSSLELGDSALYFCASSVYGEGVNIQYFGAGTRLSVL.

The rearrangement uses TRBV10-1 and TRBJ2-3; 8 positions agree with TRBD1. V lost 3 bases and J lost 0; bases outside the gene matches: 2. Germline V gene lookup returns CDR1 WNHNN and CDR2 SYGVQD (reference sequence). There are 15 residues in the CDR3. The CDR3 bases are TGCGCCAGCAGTGAAGGGACAGGTAGCACAGATACGCAGTATTTT. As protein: CASSEGTGSTDTQYF.

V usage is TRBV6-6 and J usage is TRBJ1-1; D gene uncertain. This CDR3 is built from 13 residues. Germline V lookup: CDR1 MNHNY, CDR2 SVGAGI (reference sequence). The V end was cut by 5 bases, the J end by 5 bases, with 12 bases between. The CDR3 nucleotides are TGTGCCAGCAGTCTAACCCGGTTGACTGAAGCTTTCTTT. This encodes CASSLTRLTEAFF.

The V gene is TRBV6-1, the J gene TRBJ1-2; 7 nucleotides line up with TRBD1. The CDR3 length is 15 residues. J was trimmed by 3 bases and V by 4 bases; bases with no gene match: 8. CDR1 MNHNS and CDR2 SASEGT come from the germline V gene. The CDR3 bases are TGTGCCAGCAGTGTCTACAGGGGCGGGGACTATGGCTACACCTTC. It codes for CASSVYRGGDYGYTF.

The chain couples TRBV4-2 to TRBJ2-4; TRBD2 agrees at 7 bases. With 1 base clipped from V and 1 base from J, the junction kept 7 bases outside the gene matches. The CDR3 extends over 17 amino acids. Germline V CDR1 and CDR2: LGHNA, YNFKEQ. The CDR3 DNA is TGTGCCAGCAGCCAAGCTGGGGGGGGACTTGCCAAAAACATTCAGTACTTC. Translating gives CASSQAGGGLAKNIQYF.

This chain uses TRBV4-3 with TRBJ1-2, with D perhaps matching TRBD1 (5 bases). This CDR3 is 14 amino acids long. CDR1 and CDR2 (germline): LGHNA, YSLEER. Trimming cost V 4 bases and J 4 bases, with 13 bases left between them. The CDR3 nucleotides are TGCGCCAGCAGCCCGAACAGGCTTTCCTATGGCTACACCTTC. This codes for CASSPNRLSYGYTF.

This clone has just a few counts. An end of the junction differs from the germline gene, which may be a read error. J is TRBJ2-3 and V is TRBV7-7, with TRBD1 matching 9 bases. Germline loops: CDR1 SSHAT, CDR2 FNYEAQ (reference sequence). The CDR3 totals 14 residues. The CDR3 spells CASSLGQGIDTQYF. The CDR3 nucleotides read TGTGCTAGCAGCCTAGGACAGGGGATAGATACGCAGTATTTT.

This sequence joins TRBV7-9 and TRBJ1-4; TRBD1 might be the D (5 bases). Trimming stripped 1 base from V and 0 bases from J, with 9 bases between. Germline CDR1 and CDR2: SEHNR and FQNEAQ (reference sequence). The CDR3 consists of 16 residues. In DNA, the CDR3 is TGTGCCAGCAGCTTAGAGGGAGGGGCAACTAATGAAAAACTGTTTTTT. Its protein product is CASSLEGGATNEKLFF.

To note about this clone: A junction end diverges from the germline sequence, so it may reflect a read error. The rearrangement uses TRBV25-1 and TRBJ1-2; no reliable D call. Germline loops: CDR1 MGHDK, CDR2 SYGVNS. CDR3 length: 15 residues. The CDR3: CASSGGNDEAYGYAF. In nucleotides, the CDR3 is TGTGCCAGCAGTGGCGGGAACGACGAGGCTTATGGCTACGCCTTC.

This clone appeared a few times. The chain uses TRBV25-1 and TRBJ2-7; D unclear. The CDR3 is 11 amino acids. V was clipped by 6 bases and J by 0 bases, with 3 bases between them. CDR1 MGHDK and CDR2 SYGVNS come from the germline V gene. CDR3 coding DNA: TGTGCCAGCAGCGACTCCTACGAGCAGTACTTC. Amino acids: CASSDSYEQYF.

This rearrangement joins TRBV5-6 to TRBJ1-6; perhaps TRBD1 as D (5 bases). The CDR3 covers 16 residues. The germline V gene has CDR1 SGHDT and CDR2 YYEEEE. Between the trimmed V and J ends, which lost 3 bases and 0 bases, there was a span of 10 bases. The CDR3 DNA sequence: TGTGCCAGCAGCTCCAGGGCAAGCTCCTATAATTCACCCCTCCACTTT. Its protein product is CASSSRASSYNSPLHF.

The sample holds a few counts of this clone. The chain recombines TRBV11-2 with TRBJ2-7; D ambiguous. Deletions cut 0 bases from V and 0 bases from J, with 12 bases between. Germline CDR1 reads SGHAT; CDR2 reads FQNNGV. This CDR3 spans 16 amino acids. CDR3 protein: CASSLEVGSHSYEQYF. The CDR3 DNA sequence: TGTGCCAGCAGCTTAGAGGTGGGCAGCCACTCCTACGAGCAGTACTTC.

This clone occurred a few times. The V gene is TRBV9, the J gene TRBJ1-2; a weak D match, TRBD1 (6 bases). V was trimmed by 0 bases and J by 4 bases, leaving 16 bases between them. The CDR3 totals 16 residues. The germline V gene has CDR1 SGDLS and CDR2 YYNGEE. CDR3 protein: CASSVGVQRTAYGYTF. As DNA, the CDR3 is TGTGCCAGCAGCGTAGGAGTCCAGAGGACAGCCTATGGCTACACCTTC.

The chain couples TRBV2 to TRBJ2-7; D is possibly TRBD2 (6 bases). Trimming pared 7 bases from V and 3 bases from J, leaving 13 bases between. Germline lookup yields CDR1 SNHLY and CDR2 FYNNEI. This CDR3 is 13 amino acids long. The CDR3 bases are TGTGCCAGCATGGGGGGAATTAACTACGAGCAGTACTTC. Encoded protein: CASMGGINYEQYF.

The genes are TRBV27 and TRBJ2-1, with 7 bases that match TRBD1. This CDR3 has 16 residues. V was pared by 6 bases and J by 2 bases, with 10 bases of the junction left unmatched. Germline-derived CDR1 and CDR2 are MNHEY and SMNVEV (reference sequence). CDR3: CASRTVTGAAYNEQFF. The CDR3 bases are TGTGCCAGCAGAACAGTAACAGGGGCGGCCTACAATGAGCAGTTCTTC.

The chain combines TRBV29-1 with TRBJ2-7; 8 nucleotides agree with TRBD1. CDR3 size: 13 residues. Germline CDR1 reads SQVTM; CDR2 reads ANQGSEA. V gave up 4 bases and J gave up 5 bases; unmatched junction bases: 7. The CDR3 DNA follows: TGCAGCGTTGGCGTTGGACAGGGAAACGAGCAGTACTTC. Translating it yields CSVGVGQGNEQYF.